Detailed here is one T cell receptor beta chain. What it recognizes is unknown. Subsets obtained from CD4+ cells comprised CD45RA+ naive and CD45RA-negative memory cells. This sample is drawn from a study of shared clonotypes between healthy human individuals. Study-level results: It was observed that 4% to 6% of naive CD4 clonotypes were shared across a handful of donors.

Per the germline V gene, CDR1 is MNHEY and CDR2 is SVGAGI. The CDR3 loop spans 15 amino acids. V lost 8 bases, J lost 5 bases, and 21 bases lay in between. Generated by immunoSEQ multiplex PCR, the TCRdb table keeps only in-frame clones and is missing some. Among roughly 2.5 million clones, around nine tenths were seen once, and the ten largest hold 0.13% to 0.15%. The receptor was derived from a man between 18 and 35 years old in good health. The chain uses TRBV6-5 and TRBJ1-1; D not resolved. Sequencing was carried out using naive CD4+ T cells sorted from blood. The subset denotes: CD45RA+ positively selected. As DNA, the CDR3 is TGTGCCAGCGCACTTCGTCTAGTTTTGATTACTGAAGCTTTCTTT. Translated: CASALRLVLITEAFF.